This TCR beta chain was obtained from a study of early T cells in non-severe SARS-CoV-2 infection. This clonotype was observed at least ten times. TCRdb re-derived calls from the 5' RACE reads in MiXCR, one entry per CDR3 protein. The sample has 60,000 or so distinct CDR3 sequences, roughly 12% seen once; the top ten hold approximately 10%. Source material: whole blood. This TCR was sampled from an adult who was a healthcare worker with PCR-confirmed SARS-CoV-2 infection or an uninfected control (not recorded which).

In nucleotides, the CDR3 is TGTGCCAGCAGCCAGGCAGGGAACACTGAAGCTTTCTTT. This encodes CASSQAGNTEAFF. The chain links TRBV12-3 or TRBV12-4 to TRBJ1-1, with unresolved D. The CDR3 is 13 residues long. V lost 6 bases and J 1 base, leaving 9 bases between the germline ends.